The 23 T cell receptor beta chains in this list originate from one sample, sequenced in a study of blood T cell repertoires in COVID-19. The assay was immunoSEQ multiplex PCR, and TCRdb's table has in-frame clones only and misses some. Of some 490,000 clones listed, 75% to 90% were seen once; the top ten hold under 9.5%. The sequenced material came from PBMCs or T cells enriched from blood (not recorded which). Source of these receptors: a woman in her sixties or seventies who had recovered from COVID-19.

The table lists this clone with a count of one. This rearrangement joins TRBV19 to TRBJ1-5; D remains ambiguous. Trimming took 7 bases from V and 3 from J, leaving 7 bases between them. The V gene's germline CDR1 is LNHDA and CDR2 SQIVND (reference sequence). The CDR3 runs to 12 residues. The CDR3 bases are TGTGCCAGTAAGGACTACAATCAGCCCCAGCATTTT. This codes for CASKDYNQPQHF.

This chain uses TRBV29-1 with TRBJ2-7; D might be TRBD1 (7 bases). The CDR3 is made up of 14 amino acids. CDR1 SQVTM and CDR2 ANQGSEA come from the germline V gene. V was trimmed by 6 bases and J by 2 bases, leaving 17 bases between them. Here the CDR3 reads CSVRLAGGPYEQYF. In DNA form, the CDR3 reads TGCAGCGTACGCTTAGCAGGGGGGCCCTACGAGCAGTACTTC.

As for this clone: A junction boundary mismatches the germline segment, possibly from a read error. The gene calls are TRBV2 and TRBJ2-5, with 14 nucleotides matching TRBD2. The CDR3 consists of 15 residues. Germline V lookup: CDR1 SNHLY, CDR2 FYNNEI. This chain's CDR3 is CASSRTSGGQGTQYF. DNA of the CDR3: TGTGCCAGCAGTCGGACTAGCGGGGGGCAAGGGACCCAGTACTTC.

The rearrangement links TRBV5-1 to TRBJ2-5; D is perhaps TRBD1 (6 bases). Per germline, CDR1 SGHRS and CDR2 YFSETQ. This CDR3 is built from 15 residues. Trimming cost V 2 bases and J 5 bases, with 16 bases left between them. The CDR3 loop is CASSFLTGKRETQYF. CDR3 bases: TGCGCCAGCAGCTTTCTAACAGGGAAGCGCGAGACCCAGTACTTC.

The chain links TRBV3-1 (or the pseudogene TRBV3-2) to TRBJ2-2, with 8 bases lining up with TRBD2. The CDR3 spans 17 residues. Germline V gene sequence: CDR1 LGHDT, CDR2 YNNKEL (reference sequence). V lost 3 bases and J lost 10; bases outside the gene matches: 16. CDR3 DNA sequence: TGTGCCAGCAGCCATCTTTTGGGCAGCGGGGGTAGGATGGAGCTGTTTTTT. Its translation is CASSHLLGSGGRMELFF.

The CDR3 here is CSASIAAYGYTF. CDR3 nucleotides: TGCAGTGCTAGTATCGCGGCTTATGGCTACACCTTC. The chain couples TRBV20-1 to TRBJ1-2; D is undetermined. CDR3 size: 12 residues. Trimming shortened V by 3 bases and J by 5 bases, and 10 bases separated the two germline ends. Germline loops: CDR1 DFQATT, CDR2 SNEGSKA (reference sequence).

In its sample, this clone was seen once. V and J are TRBV24-1 and TRBJ1-4; maybe TRBD1 (6 bases). Germline V gene lookup returns CDR1 KGHDR and CDR2 SFDVKD. The CDR3 consists of 15 residues. The V end was cut by 0 bases, the J end by 7 bases, with 11 bases between. In DNA form, the CDR3 reads TGTGCCACCAGTGATTTGGCAGGGGCTCGTGAAAAACTGTTTTTT. This sequence encodes CATSDLAGAREKLFF.

This chain joins TRBV29-1 and TRBJ2-1; D ambiguous. Trimming shortened V by 0 bases and J by 6 bases, and 6 bases separated the two germline ends. CDR1 and CDR2 (germline): SQVTM, ANQGSEA. The CDR3 runs to 12 residues. For the CDR3, the DNA is TGCAGCGTTGAAGATTGGAGCAATGAGCAGTTCTTC. This gives the protein CSVEDWSNEQFF.

This rearrangement joins TRBV6-1 to TRBJ1-2; D gene uncertain. The CDR3 length is 15 residues. The V end lost 1 base, the J end lost 5 bases, and 14 bases lay between the germline ends. Germline V gene lookup returns CDR1 MNHNS and CDR2 SASEGT. The CDR3 sequence is CASSEEVRSAYGYTF. The DNA for the CDR3 is TGTGCCAGCAGTGAAGAAGTCCGCTCAGCGTATGGCTACACCTTC.

V gene TRBV7-6 combines with J gene TRBJ1-1; 7 nucleotides line up with TRBD1. From germline, CDR1 is SGHVS and CDR2 FNYEAQ. The J segment lost 1 base and the V segment lost 3 bases, leaving 5 bases of the junction unmatched. This CDR3 has 15 residues. CDR3 nucleotides: TGTGCCAGCAGCTTCTACAGGGGACAGAACACTGAAGCTTTCTTT. Encoded protein: CASSFYRGQNTEAFF.

The J gene is TRBJ2-3, the V gene TRBV9; TRBD2 might be the D (5 bases). Trimming pared 0 bases from V and 6 bases from J, leaving 8 bases between. This CDR3 is 13 amino acids long. Per germline, CDR1 SGDLS and CDR2 YYNGEE. In DNA, the CDR3 is TGTGCCAGCAGCGTAGTCGGGGTCGATACGCAGTATTTT. This gives the protein CASSVVGVDTQYF.

This chain links TRBV12-5 with TRBJ1-6; D call uncertain. Trimming stripped 7 bases from V and 0 bases from J, with 16 bases between. Germline-derived CDR1 and CDR2 are LGHNT and FRNRAP. The CDR3 contains 17 residues. DNA for the CDR3: TGTGCTAGTGCGAGGATGGTGGGGAGCTCCTATAATTCACCCCTCCACTTT. Encoded protein: CASARMVGSSYNSPLHF. Full variable domain (outside the CDR3, taken from reference TRBV12-5 and TRBJ1-6): DARVTQTPRHKVTEMGQEVTMRCQPILGHNTVFWYRQTMMQGLELLAYFRNRAPLDDSGMPKDRFSAEMPDATLATLKIQPSEPRDSAVYFCASARMVGSSYNSPLHFGNGTRLTVT.

V usage is TRBV19 and J usage is TRBJ2-3, with 7 bases matching TRBD1. This CDR3 is 15 amino acids long. Germline V gene data show CDR1 as LNHDA and CDR2 as SQIVND (reference sequence). V gave up 2 bases and J gave up 0 bases; unmatched junction bases: 2. This CDR3 is CASSIRGQSTDTQYF. Here the CDR3 DNA reads TGTGCCAGTAGTATAAGGGGACAGAGCACAGATACGCAGTATTTT.

The chain joins TRBV4-2 to TRBJ2-5, with 8 bases that match TRBD1. The CDR3 runs to 14 residues. Trimming took 4 bases from V and 4 from J; bases not matched to a gene: 5. From germline, CDR1 is LGHNA and CDR2 YNFKEQ. CDR3 sequence (DNA): TGTGCCAGCAGCCCACAGGGGGTTCGAGAGACCCAGTACTTC. This gives the protein CASSPQGVRETQYF.

The V call is TRBV11-3, the J call TRBJ1-3, with TRBD1 identical over 8 bases. Germline CDR1 and CDR2: SGHNT and YENEEA. CDR3 length equals 17 residues. J gave up 0 bases and V 0 bases, and 4 bases lay outside the gene matches. The CDR3 is CASSLDRGRHSGNTIYF. DNA for the CDR3: TGTGCCAGCAGCTTAGACAGGGGGCGTCACTCTGGAAACACCATATATTTT. Variable domain in full (rest from reference TRBV11-3 and TRBJ1-3): EAGVVQSPRYKIIEKKQPVAFWCNPISGHNTLYWYLQNLGQGPELLIRYENEEAVDDSQLPKDRFSAERLKGVDSTLKIQPAELGDSAVYLCASSLDRGRHSGNTIYFGEGSWLTVV.

The count of this clone is one. The V call is TRBV6-1, the J call TRBJ1-3; possible D gene TRBD1, 5 bases. Trimming stripped 3 bases from V and 2 bases from J, with 8 bases between. The CDR3 length is 14 residues. Germline CDR1 MNHNS, CDR2 SASEGT. The CDR3 protein is CASSERGTGNTIYF. In nucleotides, the CDR3 is TGTGCCAGCAGTGAGCGGGGGACTGGAAACACCATATATTTT.

Only one count was recorded for this clone. The chain recombines TRBV28 with TRBJ1-2, with D possibly matching TRBD1 (6 bases). V was shortened by 1 base and J by 4 bases, with 13 bases between the two germline ends. This CDR3 spans 15 amino acids. Per the germline V gene, CDR1 is MDHEN and CDR2 is SYDVKM. The CDR3 DNA follows: TGTGCCAGCAGTTTATCAGTCCAGGGGCTCTATGGCTACACCTTC. Its translation: CASSLSVQGLYGYTF.

The genes are TRBV12-5 and TRBJ2-7; a possible D gene is TRBD1 (5 bases). V shed 0 bases and J shed 5 bases, with 8 bases lying between them. Germline CDR1 and CDR2: LGHNT and FRNRAP. This CDR3 contains 13 residues. CDR3 protein: CASGLVGVNEQYV. CDR3 nucleotide sequence: TGTGCTAGTGGTTTGGTAGGGGTGAACGAGCAGTACGTC.

The chain uses TRBV24-1 and TRBJ2-6; no clear D gene. This CDR3 has 16 residues. V lost 4 bases and J 1 base, leaving 10 bases between the germline ends. Germline V lookup: CDR1 KGHDR, CDR2 SFDVKD. The CDR3: CATSDTTLSGANVLTF. The CDR3 nucleotides read TGTGCCACCAGTGACACGACTCTTTCTGGGGCCAACGTCCTGACTTTC.

The rearrangement uses TRBV7-6 and TRBJ1-4; perhaps TRBD1 as D (6 bases). Per germline, CDR1 SGHVS and CDR2 FNYEAQ. The CDR3 sequence is 16 residues long. V lost 4 bases and J 5 bases, leaving 17 bases between the germline ends. In nucleotides, the CDR3 is TGTGCCAGCAGCTGGCTTGCAGGGGACCAGAATGAAAAACTGTTTTTT. Its translation: CASSWLAGDQNEKLFF.

This chain uses TRBV24-1 with TRBJ1-2, with 7 nucleotides matching TRBD1. Germline-derived CDR1 and CDR2 are KGHDR and SFDVKD. CDR3 size: 13 residues. The V and J ends lost 3 bases and 4 bases, in that order; junction bases with no gene match: 1. This CDR3 reads CATSDHRGYGYTF. The DNA of the CDR3 is TGTGCCACCAGTGATCACAGGGGCTATGGCTACACCTTC.

V is TRBV7-8 and J is TRBJ1-1; D gene uncertain. The germline V and J ends were trimmed by 5 bases and 4 bases, with 11 bases remaining between them. Looked up from germline, CDR1 is SGHVS and CDR2 is FQNEAQ. The CDR3 sequence is 13 residues long. The CDR3 DNA is TGTGCCAGCAGCACCCGGGGTCTCACTGAAGCTTTCTTT. Amino acid sequence: CASSTRGLTEAFF.

J is TRBJ1-5 and V is TRBV24-1; TRBD1 is a possible D gene (5 bases). V lost 2 bases and J 7 bases, leaving 8 bases between the germline ends. There are 13 residues in the CDR3. The germline CDR1 and CDR2 sequences are KGHDR and SFDVKD. CDR3 in DNA: TGTGCCACCAGTGATTCTGACAGACAGCCCCAGCATTTT. This codes for CATSDSDRQPQHF.